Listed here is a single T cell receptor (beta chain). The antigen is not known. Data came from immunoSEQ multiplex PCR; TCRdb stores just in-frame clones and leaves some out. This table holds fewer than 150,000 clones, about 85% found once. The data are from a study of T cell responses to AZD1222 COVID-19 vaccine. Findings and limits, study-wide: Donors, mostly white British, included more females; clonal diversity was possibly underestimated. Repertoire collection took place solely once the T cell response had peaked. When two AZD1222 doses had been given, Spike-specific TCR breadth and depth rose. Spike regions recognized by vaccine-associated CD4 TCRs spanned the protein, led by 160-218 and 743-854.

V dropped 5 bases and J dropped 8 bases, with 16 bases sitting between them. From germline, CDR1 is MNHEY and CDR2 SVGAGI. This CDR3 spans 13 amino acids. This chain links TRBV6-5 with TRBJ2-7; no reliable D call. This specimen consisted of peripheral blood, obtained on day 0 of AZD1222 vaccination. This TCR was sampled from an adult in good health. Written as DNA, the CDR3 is TGTGCCAGCAGTCTCCGACCGGGCTCCAAGCAGTACTTC. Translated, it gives CASSLRPGSKQYF.